The source of this TCR beta chain is a study of blood T cells in healthy people across ages. Study-level points and caveats: Because sorting was not performed, PBMCs prevented conclusive naive versus antigen-experienced comparison. Correlation between TCR beta diversity and naive T cell percentage was strong. Higher diversity, along with more naive CD4+ cells, distinguished long-lived donors from aged donors. Roughly linearly, TCR beta diversity per million T cells fell as age increased.

With a J-beta primer mix and a sample-barcoded 5' primer, a second PCR ran 7 to 11 cycles. One entry per CDR3 protein results from TCRdb running MiXCR on the 5' RACE reads. The top ten clones hold less than 15% of a sample with fewer than 750,000 distinct CDR3 sequences, 45% to 60% of them seen once. Germline values: CDR1 SNHLY, CDR2 FYNNEI. Losses at the gene ends were 8 bases for V and 5 bases for J; bases not matched to a gene: 4. There are 13 residues in the CDR3. Concerning this clonotype: The target antigen is unknown. A much bigger clone sits one base away, suggesting this may be a read error.

The J gene is TRBJ1-5, the V gene TRBV2; 9 bases fit TRBD1. Sequencing was carried out using blood. This TCR was recovered from a woman of 80 years or more in good health. The CDR3 here is CASLDRGDQPQHF. DNA of the CDR3: TGTGCCAGCCTGGACAGGGGTGATCAGCCCCAGCATTTT.